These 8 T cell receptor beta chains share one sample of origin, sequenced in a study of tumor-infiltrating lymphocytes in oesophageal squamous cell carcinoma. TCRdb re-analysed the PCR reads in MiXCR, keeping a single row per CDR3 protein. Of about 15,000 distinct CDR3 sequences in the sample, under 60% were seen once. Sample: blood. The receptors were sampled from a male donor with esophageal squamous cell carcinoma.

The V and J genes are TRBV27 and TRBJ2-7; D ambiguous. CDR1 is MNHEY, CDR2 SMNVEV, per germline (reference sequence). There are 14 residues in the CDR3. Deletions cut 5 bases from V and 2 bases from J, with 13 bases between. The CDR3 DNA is TGTGCCAGCAGTAGTGGGTCGGCCGCCTACGAGCAGTACTTC. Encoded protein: CASSSGSAAYEQYF.

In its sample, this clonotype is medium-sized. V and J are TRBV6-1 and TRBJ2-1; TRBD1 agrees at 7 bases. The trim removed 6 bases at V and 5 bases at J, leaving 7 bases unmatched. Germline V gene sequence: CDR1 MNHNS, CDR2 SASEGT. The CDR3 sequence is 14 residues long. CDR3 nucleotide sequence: TGTGCCAGCAGGAGACAGGGAACGCACAATGAGCAGTTCTTC. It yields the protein CASRRQGTHNEQFF.

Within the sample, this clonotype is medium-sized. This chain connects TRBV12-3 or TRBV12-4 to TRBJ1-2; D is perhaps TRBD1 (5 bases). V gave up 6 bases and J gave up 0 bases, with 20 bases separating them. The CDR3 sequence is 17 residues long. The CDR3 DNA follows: TGTGCCAGCAGACGTTCCGGGACGGACGACTCTAACTATGGCTACACCTTC. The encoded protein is CASRRSGTDDSNYGYTF.

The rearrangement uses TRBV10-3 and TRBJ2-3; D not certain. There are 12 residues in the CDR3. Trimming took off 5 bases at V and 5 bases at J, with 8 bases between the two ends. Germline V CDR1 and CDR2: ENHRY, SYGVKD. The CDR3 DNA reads TGTGCCATCAGTCCCGGTGGAGATACGCAGTATTTT. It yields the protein CAISPGGDTQYF.

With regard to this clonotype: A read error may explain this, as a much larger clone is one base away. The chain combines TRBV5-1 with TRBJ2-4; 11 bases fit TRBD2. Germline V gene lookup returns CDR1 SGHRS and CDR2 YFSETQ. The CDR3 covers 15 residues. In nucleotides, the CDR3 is TGCGTCAGCAGCGAGACTAGCGGGACTTACAATGAGCAGTACTTC. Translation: CVSSETSGTYNEQYF.

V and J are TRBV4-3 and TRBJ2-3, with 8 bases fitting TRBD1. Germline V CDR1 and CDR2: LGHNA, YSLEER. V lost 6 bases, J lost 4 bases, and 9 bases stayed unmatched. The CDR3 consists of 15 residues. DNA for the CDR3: TGCGCCAGCAGAGTACTGGGGACAGGTCCAGATACGCAGTATTTT. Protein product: CASRVLGTGPDTQYF.

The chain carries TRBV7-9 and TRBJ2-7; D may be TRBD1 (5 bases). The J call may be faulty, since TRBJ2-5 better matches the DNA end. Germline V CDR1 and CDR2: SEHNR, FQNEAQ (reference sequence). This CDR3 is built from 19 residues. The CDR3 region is CASSLVMSAWGSDQETQYF. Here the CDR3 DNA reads TGTGCCAGCAGCTTAGTAATGAGTGCTTGGGGCTCTGACCAAGAGACCCAGTACTTC.

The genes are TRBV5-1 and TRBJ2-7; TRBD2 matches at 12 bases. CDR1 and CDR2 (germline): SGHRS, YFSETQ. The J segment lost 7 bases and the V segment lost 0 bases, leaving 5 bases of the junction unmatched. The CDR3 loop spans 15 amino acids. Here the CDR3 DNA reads TGCGCCAGCAGCTTGGGACTAGCGGGGGTGGATGAGCAGTACTTC. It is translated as CASSLGLAGVDEQYF.